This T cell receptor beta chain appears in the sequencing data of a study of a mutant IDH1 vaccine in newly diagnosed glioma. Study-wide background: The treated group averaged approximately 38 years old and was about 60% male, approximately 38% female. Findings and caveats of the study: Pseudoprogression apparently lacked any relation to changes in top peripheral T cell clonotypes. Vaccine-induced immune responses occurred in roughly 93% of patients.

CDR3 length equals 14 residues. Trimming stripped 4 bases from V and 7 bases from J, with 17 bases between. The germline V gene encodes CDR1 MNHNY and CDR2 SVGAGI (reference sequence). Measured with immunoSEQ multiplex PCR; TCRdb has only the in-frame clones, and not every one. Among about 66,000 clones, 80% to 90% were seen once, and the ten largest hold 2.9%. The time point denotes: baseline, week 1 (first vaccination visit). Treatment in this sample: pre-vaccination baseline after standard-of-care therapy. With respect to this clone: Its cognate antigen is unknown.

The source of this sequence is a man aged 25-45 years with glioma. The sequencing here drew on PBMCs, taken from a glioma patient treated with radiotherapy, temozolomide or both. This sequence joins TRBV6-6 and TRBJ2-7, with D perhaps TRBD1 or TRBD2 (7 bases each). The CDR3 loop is CASSSPRGGAEQYF. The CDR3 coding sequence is TGTGCCAGCAGTTCCCCCAGGGGGGGCGCAGAGCAGTACTTC.